This T cell receptor (beta chain) was observed in a study of control samples from healthy donors and cancer patients. Repertoires were generated with immunoSEQ multiplex PCR, while TCRdb's copy carries only in-frame clones and drops some. The repertoire holds 150,000 to 200,000 clones, with around 90% as singletons. The CDR3 consists of 14 residues. The J segment lost 3 bases and the V segment lost 5 bases, leaving 2 bases of the junction unmatched. Germline-derived CDR1 and CDR2 are SEHNR and FQNEAQ (reference sequence). The chain joins TRBV7-9 to TRBJ2-2, with 8 bases that match TRBD1. The clonotype comes from a woman aged 50 to 65 in good health. The sequenced material came from blood. The CDR3 sequence is CASSHRGDTGELFF. CDR3 DNA sequence: TGTGCCAGCAGCCACAGGGGGGACACCGGGGAGCTGTTTTTT.